Included here is one TCR beta chain sequence, with context. The antigen it binds to is not known. No clone much larger than this one lies a single base away; base qualities are absent. Receptor libraries were prepared by the immunoSEQ multiplex PCR assay. TCRdb stores this immuneACCESS table with in-frame sequences only. Part of the clones is absent; in the studies checked, under half of the shortfall reflects unresolved V genes, and no reason is known for the rest. Across this sample there are about 40,000 clones, with approximately 91% seen only once. The ten biggest clones cover approximately 1.4% of the sample. According to the germline V gene, CDR1 reads SGHAT and CDR2 reads FQNNGV. The CDR3 covers 17 residues, taking in both the cysteine and the phenylalanine. The only DNA kept is the CDR3, 51 bases in frame from the first base. The V and J ends are trimmed by 2 bases and 0 bases, leaving 15 bases between them.

This entry belongs to a study of T cell changes during pregnancy in multiple sclerosis (dated by TCRdb to about 2019). Describing the broader study: In women with multiple sclerosis, the researchers looked at how the T cell repertoire shifted as pregnancy progressed.

Material: PBMCs (not recorded whether the cells were cultured). The TCR comes from a female donor with multiple sclerosis, enrolled in a pregnancy study. The chain links TRBV11-2 with TRBJ2-3, and the D gene may be TRBD1, 5 bases matching. In nucleotide form, the sequence is TGTGCCAGCAGCTTATGGGGCATTGCCCCTAGCACAGATACGCAGTATTTT. This encodes CASSLWGIAPSTDTQYF.